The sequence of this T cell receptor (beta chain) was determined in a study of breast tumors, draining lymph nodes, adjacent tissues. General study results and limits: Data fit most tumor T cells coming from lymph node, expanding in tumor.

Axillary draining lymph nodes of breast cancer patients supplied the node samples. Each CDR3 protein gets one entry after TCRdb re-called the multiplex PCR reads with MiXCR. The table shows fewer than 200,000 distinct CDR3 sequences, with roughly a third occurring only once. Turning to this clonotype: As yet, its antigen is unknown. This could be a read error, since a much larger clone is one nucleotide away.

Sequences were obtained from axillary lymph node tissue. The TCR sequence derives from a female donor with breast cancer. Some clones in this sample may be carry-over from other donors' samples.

For the CDR3, the DNA is TGTGCCAGCAGTTACTCACCAGGGACTGGCTACGCCTTC. It specifies CASSYSPGTGYAF. The chain couples TRBV6-5 to TRBJ1-2; possibly TRBD1 for D (5 bases). Germline lookup yields CDR1 MNHEY and CDR2 SVGAGI. The CDR3 contains 13 residues.